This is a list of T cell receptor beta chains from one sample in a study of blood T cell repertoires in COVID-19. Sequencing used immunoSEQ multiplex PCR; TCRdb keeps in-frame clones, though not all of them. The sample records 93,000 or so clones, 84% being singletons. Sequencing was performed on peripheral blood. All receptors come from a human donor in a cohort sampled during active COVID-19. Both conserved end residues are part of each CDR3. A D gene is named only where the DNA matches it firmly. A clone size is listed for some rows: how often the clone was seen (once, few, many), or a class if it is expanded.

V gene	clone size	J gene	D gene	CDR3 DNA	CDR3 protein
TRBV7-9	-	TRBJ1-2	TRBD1	TGTGCCAGCAGCTTGGCCGGACAGGGCGGGTATGGCTACACCTTC	CASSLAGQGGYGYTF
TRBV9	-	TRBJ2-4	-	TGTGCCAGCAGCTGGGGGCCATATCTTACCGACATTCAGTACTTC	CASSWGPYLTDIQYF
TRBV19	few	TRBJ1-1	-	TGTGCCAGTAGTATGCCCACCGGGGGGTTGAACACTGAAGCTTTCTTT	CASSMPTGGLNTEAFF
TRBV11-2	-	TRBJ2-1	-	TGTGCCAGCAGCTCATCAGAGACATTCCGGAAGTACAATGAGCAGTTCTTC	CASSSSETFRKYNEQFF
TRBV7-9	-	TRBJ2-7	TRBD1	TGTGCCAGCAGCCGAGGACCTGGACAGGGCTACGAGCAGTACTTC	CASSRGPGQGYEQYF
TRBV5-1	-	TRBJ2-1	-	TGCGCCAGCAGCTTGGGACAGTACAATGAGCAGTTCTTC	CASSLGQYNEQFF
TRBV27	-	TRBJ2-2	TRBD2	TGTGCCAGCAGTTTAGGGGGACTAGGTTCGATGGAGCTGTTTTTT	CASSLGGLGSMELFF
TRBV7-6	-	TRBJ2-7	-	TGTGCCAGCAGGGCTCAGAGGAGCTACGAGCAGTACTTC	CASRAQRSYEQYF
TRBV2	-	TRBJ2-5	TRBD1	TGTGCCAGCAGTGAACCGACAGGGGGGGGGCAAGAGACCCAGTACTTC	CASSEPTGGGQETQYF
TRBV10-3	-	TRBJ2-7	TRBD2	TGTGCCATCAGGGGACTAGCGGCCTACGAGCAGTACTTC	CAIRGLAAYEQYF
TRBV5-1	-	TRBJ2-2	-	TGCGCCAGCAGCTTGCAGGAAGCGAACACCGGGGAGCTGTTTTTT	CASSLQEANTGELFF
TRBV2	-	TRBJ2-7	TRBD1	TGTGCCAGCAGGGGGGGGGACAGGGTCCACGAGCAGTACTTC	CASRGGDRVHEQYF
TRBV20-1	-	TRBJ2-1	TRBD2	TGCAGTGCTAGTCTCCAACGGGGACTAGCGGGGGGCCGGGGCCGCAATGAGCAGTTCTTC	CSASLQRGLAGGRGRNEQFF
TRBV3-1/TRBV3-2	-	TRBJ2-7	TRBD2	TGTGCCAGCAGCCAAGATCACGGCCAAATGCTAGCGGGGAGGAACGAGCAGTACTTC	CASSQDHGQMLAGRNEQYF
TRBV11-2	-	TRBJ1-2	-	TGTGCCAGCAGCTTAGGGGGGCGAGATGGCTACACCTTC	CASSLGGRDGYTF
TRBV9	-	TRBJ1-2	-	TGTGCCAGCAGCCACCGTGTGGGAAAGCGCGGGTATGGCTACACCTTC	CASSHRVGKRGYGYTF